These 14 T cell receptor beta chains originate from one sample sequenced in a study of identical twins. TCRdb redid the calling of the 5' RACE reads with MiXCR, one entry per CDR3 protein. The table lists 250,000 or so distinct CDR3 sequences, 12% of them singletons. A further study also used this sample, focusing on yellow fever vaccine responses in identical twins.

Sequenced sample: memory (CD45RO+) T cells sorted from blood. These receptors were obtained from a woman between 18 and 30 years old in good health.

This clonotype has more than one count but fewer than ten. Written as DNA, the CDR3 is TGCGCCAGCAGCTTGACAGGGTTTCAAGAGACCCAGTACTTC. It translates to CASSLTGFQETQYF. The chain couples TRBV5-1 to TRBJ2-5; D may be TRBD1 (6 bases). V was shortened by 1 base and J by 2 bases, with 9 bases between the two germline ends. The CDR3 covers 14 residues. Germline V CDR1 and CDR2: SGHRS, YFSETQ.

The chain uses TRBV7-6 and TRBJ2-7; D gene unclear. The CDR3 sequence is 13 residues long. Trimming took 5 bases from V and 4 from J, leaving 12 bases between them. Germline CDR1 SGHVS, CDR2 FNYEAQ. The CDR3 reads CASSPTPTYEQYF. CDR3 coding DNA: TGTGCCAGCAGCCCGACACCTACATACGAGCAGTACTTC.

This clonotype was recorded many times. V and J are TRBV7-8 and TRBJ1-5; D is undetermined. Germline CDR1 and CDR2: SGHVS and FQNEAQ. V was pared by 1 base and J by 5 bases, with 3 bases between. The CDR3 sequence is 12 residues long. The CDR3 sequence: CASSLGDQPQHF. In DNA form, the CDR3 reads TGTGCCAGCAGCTTAGGTGATCAGCCCCAGCATTTT. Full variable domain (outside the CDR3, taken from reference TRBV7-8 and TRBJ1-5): GAGVSQSPRYKVAKRGQDVALRCDPISGHVSLFWYQQALGQGPEFLTYFQNEAQLDKSGLPSDRFFAERPEGSVSTLKIQRTQQEDSAVYLCASSLGDQPQHFGDGTRLSIL.

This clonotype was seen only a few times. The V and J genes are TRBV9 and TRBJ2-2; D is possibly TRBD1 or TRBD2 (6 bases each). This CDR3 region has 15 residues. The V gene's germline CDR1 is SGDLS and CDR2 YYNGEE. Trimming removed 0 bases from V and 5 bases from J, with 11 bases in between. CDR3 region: CASSVEGGLTGELFF. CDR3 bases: TGTGCCAGCAGCGTAGAGGGGGGCTTGACCGGGGAGCTGTTTTTT.

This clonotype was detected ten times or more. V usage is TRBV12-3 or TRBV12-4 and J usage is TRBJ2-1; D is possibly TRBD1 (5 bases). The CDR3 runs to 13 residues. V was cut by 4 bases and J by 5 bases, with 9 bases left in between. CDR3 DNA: TGTGCCAGCAGTTCAAGACAGAACAATGAGCAGTTCTTC. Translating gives CASSSRQNNEQFF.

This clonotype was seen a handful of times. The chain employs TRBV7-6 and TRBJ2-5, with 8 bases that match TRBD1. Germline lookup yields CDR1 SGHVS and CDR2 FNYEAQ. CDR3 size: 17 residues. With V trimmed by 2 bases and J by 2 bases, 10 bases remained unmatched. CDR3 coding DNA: TGTGCCAGCAGCTTAAATAAGGCAGGGGGCCTTCAAGAGACCCAGTACTTC. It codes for CASSLNKAGGLQETQYF. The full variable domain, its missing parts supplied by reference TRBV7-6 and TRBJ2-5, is GAGVSQSPRYKVTKRGQDVALRCDPISGHVSLYWYRQALGQGPEFLTYFNYEAQQDKSGLPNDRFSAERPEGSISTLTIQRTEQRDSAMYRCASSLNKAGGLQETQYFGPGTRLLVL.

CDR3 DNA sequence: TGTGCCATCAGTTTACAGGGTTGGGAGACCCAGTACTTC. It codes for CAISLQGWETQYF. The chain joins TRBV10-3 to TRBJ2-5, with D tentatively TRBD1 (6 bases). The V and J ends lost 5 bases and 5 bases respectively, with 12 bases between them. Germline loops: CDR1 ENHRY, CDR2 SYGVKD. The CDR3 is 13 residues long.

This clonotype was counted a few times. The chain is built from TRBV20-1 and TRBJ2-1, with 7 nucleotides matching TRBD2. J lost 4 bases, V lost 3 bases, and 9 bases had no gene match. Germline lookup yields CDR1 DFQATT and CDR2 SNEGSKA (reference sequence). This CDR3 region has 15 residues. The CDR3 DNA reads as TGCAGTGCTAGGTCTGAAGCGGGAAGTTACAATGAGCAGTTCTTC. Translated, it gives CSARSEAGSYNEQFF.

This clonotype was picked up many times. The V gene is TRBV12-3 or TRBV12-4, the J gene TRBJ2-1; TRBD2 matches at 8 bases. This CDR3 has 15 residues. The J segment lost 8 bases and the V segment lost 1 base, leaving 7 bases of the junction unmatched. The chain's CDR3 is CASSLDGRAEDEQFF. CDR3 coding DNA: TGTGCCAGCAGTTTAGACGGGAGGGCCGAGGATGAGCAGTTCTTC.

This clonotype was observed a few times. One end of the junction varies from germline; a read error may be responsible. For the CDR3, the DNA is TGTGCCAGCAGTGAATACCAAGGCAGGGACTTT. As protein: CASSEYQGRDF. The rearrangement joins TRBV2 to TRBJ1-6, with TRBD1 as a possible D gene (5 bases). Germline V gene sequence: CDR1 SNHLY, CDR2 FYNNEI. The CDR3 has 11 amino acids.

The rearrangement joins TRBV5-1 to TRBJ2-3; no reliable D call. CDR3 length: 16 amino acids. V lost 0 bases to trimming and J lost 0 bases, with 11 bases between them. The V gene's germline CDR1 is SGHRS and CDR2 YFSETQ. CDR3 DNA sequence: TGCGCCAGCAGCTTGGGCGGTTCCCTTAGCACAGATACGCAGTATTTT. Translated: CASSLGGSLSTDTQYF.

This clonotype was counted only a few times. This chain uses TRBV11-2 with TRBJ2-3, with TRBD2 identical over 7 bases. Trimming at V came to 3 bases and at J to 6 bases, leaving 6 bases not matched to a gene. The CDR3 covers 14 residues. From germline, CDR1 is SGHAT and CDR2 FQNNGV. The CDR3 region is CASSFTSALDTQYF. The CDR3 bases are TGTGCCAGCAGCTTTACTAGCGCGTTGGATACGCAGTATTTT.

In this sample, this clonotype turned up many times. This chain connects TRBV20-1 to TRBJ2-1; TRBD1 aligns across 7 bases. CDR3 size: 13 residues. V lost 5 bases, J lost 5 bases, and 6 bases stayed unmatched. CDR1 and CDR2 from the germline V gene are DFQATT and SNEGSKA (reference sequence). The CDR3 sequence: CSARYDRDNEQFF. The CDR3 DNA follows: TGCAGTGCTCGATATGACAGGGACAATGAGCAGTTCTTC.

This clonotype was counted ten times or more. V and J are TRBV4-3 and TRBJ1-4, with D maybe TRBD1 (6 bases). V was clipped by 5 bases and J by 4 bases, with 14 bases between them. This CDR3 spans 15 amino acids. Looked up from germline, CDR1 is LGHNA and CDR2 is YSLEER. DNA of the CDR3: TGCGCCAGCAGCTTTCGCAAGGGGGTTAATGAAAAACTGTTTTTT. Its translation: CASSFRKGVNEKLFF.